Below are 28 T cell receptor beta chains sequenced from a single sample in a study of T cell responses to AZD1222 COVID-19 vaccine. Sequencing used immunoSEQ multiplex PCR; TCRdb keeps in-frame clones, though not all of them. The sample lists roughly 150,000 clones; 92% were seen once. The input for sequencing was peripheral blood, taken 28 days after the second AZD1222 dose. These receptors were obtained from an adult who received the AZD1222 COVID-19 vaccine.

The rearrangement links TRBV10-2 to TRBJ2-5; 11 bases agree with TRBD2. V was clipped by 3 bases and J by 4 bases; unmatched bases: 7. This CDR3 region has 16 residues. In germline, CDR1 is WSHSY, CDR2 SAAADI. The CDR3 DNA sequence: TGCGCCAGCAGTGATTTTCTAGCGGGAGGAAGAGAGACCCAGTACTTC. Translation gives CASSDFLAGGRETQYF.

The V gene is TRBV6-5, the J gene TRBJ1-1; TRBD1 aligns across 8 bases. Trimming removed 2 bases from V and 6 bases from J; junction bases left unmatched: 5. This CDR3 region has 14 residues. Germline CDR1 reads MNHEY; CDR2 reads SVGAGI. CDR3 loop: CASSYTTGDAEAFF. Written as DNA, the CDR3 is TGTGCCAGCAGTTACACGACAGGGGACGCTGAAGCTTTCTTT.

The chain joins TRBV19 to TRBJ2-1, with D tentatively TRBD1 or TRBD2 (6 bases each). This CDR3 contains 16 residues. The germline V gene encodes CDR1 LNHDA and CDR2 SQIVND (reference sequence). Deletions cut 7 bases from V and 2 bases from J, with 18 bases between. CDR3 nucleotide sequence: TGTGCCAGTACCCCGAGGGGGACTTCTACCTACAATGAGCAGTTCTTC. Its translation is CASTPRGTSTYNEQFF.

The CDR3 DNA follows: TGTGCCAGCAGTTTAGCCGCCTTGGAGACCCAGTACTTC. It translates to CASSLAALETQYF. This chain uses TRBV28 with TRBJ2-5; D is undetermined. The CDR3 is 13 amino acids. CDR1 is MDHEN and CDR2 is SYDVKM in the germline V gene. The V and J ends lost 2 bases and 5 bases respectively, with 9 bases between them.

This chain connects TRBV6-5 to TRBJ2-7, with 8 bases that match TRBD1. Germline V gene data show CDR1 as MNHEY and CDR2 as SVGAGI. The ends lost 6 bases at V and 0 bases at J; junction bases unmatched: 4. This CDR3 is 14 amino acids long. The CDR3 nucleotides read TGTGCCAGCAGGACAGGGGCAATCTCCTACGAGCAGTACTTC. Translating it yields CASRTGAISYEQYF.

The gene calls are TRBV7-6 and TRBJ1-3, with TRBD1 matching over 10 bases. This CDR3 comprises 16 residues. V lost 5 bases, J lost 2 bases, and 6 bases stayed unmatched. Germline V gene data show CDR1 as SGHVS and CDR2 as FNYEAQ. The CDR3 nucleotides read TGTGCCAGCAGCCCTCAGGGGACAGGGGCTGGAAACACCATATATTTT. Translating gives CASSPQGTGAGNTIYF.

CDR3 DNA: TGTGCCAGCCAGTCTTTAACCGGGGGAGGAGGTGAAAAACTGTTTTTT. Its protein product is CASQSLTGGGGEKLFF. This chain uses TRBV19 with TRBJ1-4; weak D call: TRBD1 (5 bases). CDR3 size: 16 residues. The germline V and J ends were trimmed by 9 bases and 7 bases, with 24 bases remaining between them. Germline lookup yields CDR1 LNHDA and CDR2 SQIVND (reference sequence).

The chain joins TRBV6-5 to TRBJ1-1; 9 positions agree with TRBD1. V lost 3 bases, J lost 5 bases, and 7 bases stayed unmatched. The germline V gene encodes CDR1 MNHEY and CDR2 SVGAGI. This CDR3 region has 15 residues. The CDR3 nucleotides read TGTGCCAGCAGTTATACAGGGGGCGGGAGGACTGAAGCTTTCTTT. Translated: CASSYTGGGRTEAFF.

The rearrangement joins TRBV30 to TRBJ1-2; unclear D gene. The CDR3 contains 14 residues. The ends were cut back, 2 bases at V and 4 bases at J, with 14 bases in the middle. Per the germline V gene, CDR1 is GTSNPN and CDR2 is SVGIG (reference sequence). CDR3 residues: CAWSLANLLYGYTF. The CDR3 bases are TGTGCCTGGAGTTTGGCGAACTTACTCTATGGCTACACCTTC.

J is TRBJ2-7 and V is TRBV5-1, with 9 bases matching TRBD1. The V and J ends lost 2 bases and 4 bases, in that order; junction bases with no gene match: 10. The CDR3 consists of 16 residues. CDR1 is SGHRS, CDR2 YFSETQ, per germline. This CDR3 reads CASSFGLQGARYEQYF. CDR3 DNA: TGCGCCAGCAGCTTTGGGTTACAGGGGGCCCGTTACGAGCAGTACTTC.

This sequence joins TRBV28 and TRBJ1-4, with TRBD1 as a possible D gene (5 bases). This CDR3 is built from 16 residues. CDR1 is MDHEN, CDR2 SYDVKM, per germline. The V and J ends lost 3 bases and 7 bases respectively, with 18 bases between them. The DNA for the CDR3 is TGTGCCAGCAGTTTTAAGAAGGGGCGCGTCTCTGAAAAACTGTTTTTT. It translates to CASSFKKGRVSEKLFF.

In this sample, this clone turned up once. The chain is built from TRBV7-9 and TRBJ2-7, with 14 bases fitting TRBD2. Germline lookup yields CDR1 SEHNR and CDR2 FQNEAQ (reference sequence). The CDR3 is made up of 18 amino acids. V was clipped by 6 bases and J by 6 bases; unmatched bases: 16. CDR3 residues: CASSPGRLAGGPGPEQYF. The CDR3 DNA sequence: TGTGCCAGCAGTCCCGGCCGACTAGCGGGAGGGCCCGGCCCCGAGCAGTACTTC. The whole variable domain, remainder taken from reference TRBV7-9 and TRBJ2-7, is DTGVSQNPRHKITKRGQNVTFRCDPISEHNRLYWYRQTLGQGPEFLTYFQNEAQLEKSRLLSDRFSAERPKGSFSTLEIQRTEQGDSAMYLCASSPGRLAGGPGPEQYFGPGTRLTVT.

The genes are TRBV5-4 and TRBJ2-7; the match to TRBD1 covers 10 bases. Germline CDR1 reads SGHNT; CDR2 reads YYREEE (reference sequence). The CDR3 totals 15 residues. V lost 5 bases, J lost 2 bases, and 7 bases stayed unmatched. As DNA, the CDR3 is TGTGCCAGCAGGCTATCCGGGACAGGGGCCTACGAGCAGTACTTC. Its protein product is CASRLSGTGAYEQYF.

This sequence joins TRBV2 and TRBJ2-5, with a possible D match to TRBD1 (6 bases). The germline CDR1 and CDR2 sequences are SNHLY and FYNNEI. This CDR3 is 13 amino acids long. Trimming removed 11 bases from V and 1 base from J, with 14 bases in between. CDR3 nucleotides: TGTGCCGGAAAGGGCAGGGGCCAAGAGACCCAGTACTTC. Protein: CAGKGRGQETQYF.

The chain uses TRBV7-9 and TRBJ1-4; 8 positions agree with TRBD1. V lost 8 bases and J lost 8; bases outside the gene matches: 10. This CDR3 has 14 amino acids. Per the germline V gene, CDR1 is SEHNR and CDR2 is FQNEAQ (reference sequence). DNA for the CDR3: TGTGCCAGCGGCCAGACAGGGGCCAGGGAAAAACTGTTTTTT. Protein: CASGQTGAREKLFF.

The chain combines TRBV6-5 with TRBJ1-1, with D possibly matching TRBD1 (5 bases). The germline CDR1 and CDR2 sequences are MNHEY and SVGAGI. This CDR3 region has 14 residues. V was pared by 0 bases and J by 3 bases, with 8 bases between. The CDR3 loop reads CASSYSGTDTEAFF. CDR3 DNA sequence: TGTGCCAGCAGTTACTCAGGGACGGACACTGAAGCTTTCTTT.

The J gene is TRBJ2-7, the V gene TRBV7-2, with D possibly being TRBD1 (6 bases). The CDR3 is made up of 15 amino acids. The germline V gene encodes CDR1 SGHTA and CDR2 FQGNSA. Trimming removed 1 base at V and 2 bases at J, with 12 bases between. CDR3 loop: CASSLELGAPYEQYF. In DNA, the CDR3 is TGTGCCAGCAGCTTAGAATTGGGGGCTCCCTACGAGCAGTACTTC.

The chain employs TRBV18 and TRBJ2-5; D not certain. Trimming removed 4 bases from V and 5 bases from J, with 14 bases in between. The CDR3 sequence is 14 residues long. Germline values: CDR1 KGHSH, CDR2 LQKENI. In nucleotides, the CDR3 is TGTGCCAGCTCACTGGCCGGAGTGCAGGAGACCCAGTACTTC. This sequence encodes CASSLAGVQETQYF.

This chain uses TRBV6-1 with TRBJ1-5; D might be TRBD1 (6 bases). V was shortened by 0 bases and J by 6 bases, with 9 bases between the two germline ends. CDR3 length: 14 amino acids. Germline CDR1 is MNHNS and CDR2 is SASEGT. CDR3 bases: TGTGCCAGCAGTGAAGCAGGGGGTGGTCAGCCCCAGCATTTT. It is translated as CASSEAGGGQPQHF.

The chain uses TRBV5-6 and TRBJ1-2, with D perhaps TRBD1 (5 bases). Per the germline V gene, CDR1 is SGHDT and CDR2 is YYEEEE. The CDR3 spans 16 residues. Trimming stripped 4 bases from V and 0 bases from J, with 16 bases between. The CDR3, as DNA: TGTGCCAGCAGCCGCCCTCTGACAGCCTCTAACTATGGCTACACCTTC. Its translation is CASSRPLTASNYGYTF.

This chain connects TRBV24-1 to TRBJ1-5, with D maybe TRBD1 (6 bases). Germline loops: CDR1 KGHDR, CDR2 SFDVKD. Between the trimmed V and J ends, which lost 3 bases and 11 bases, there was a span of 19 bases. The CDR3 sequence is 15 residues long. CDR3 region: CATSDRGEGLGTQHF. CDR3 DNA: TGTGCCACCAGTGATAGGGGGGAGGGACTAGGGACCCAGCATTTT.

The J gene is TRBJ1-6, the V gene TRBV6-1; D not resolved. The CDR3 sequence is 14 residues long. V lost 1 base and J lost 13, with 14 bases in between. Germline V gene sequence: CDR1 MNHNS, CDR2 SASEGT. CDR3 DNA: TGTGCCAGCAGTGAAGGACCAAGCACCTCGCCCCTCCACTTT. Amino acids: CASSEGPSTSPLHF.

The rearrangement joins TRBV4-3 to TRBJ2-7; D gene unclear. Germline CDR1 and CDR2: LGHNA and YSLEER. The V end was cut by 1 base, the J end by 4 bases, with 8 bases between. This CDR3 comprises 13 residues. The CDR3: CASSQAVGYEQYF. The CDR3 DNA reads TGCGCCAGCAGCCAAGCGGTTGGATACGAGCAGTACTTC.

V usage is TRBV3-1 (or the pseudogene TRBV3-2) and J usage is TRBJ1-2; TRBD1 might be the D (5 bases). This CDR3 is 14 amino acids long. Germline V gene data show CDR1 as LGHDT and CDR2 as YNNKEL (reference sequence). Between the trimmed V and J ends, which lost 8 bases and 1 base, there was a span of 14 bases. As DNA, the CDR3 is TGTGCCAGCTCTGGGGGGACTTATAACTATGGCTACACCTTC. This codes for CASSGGTYNYGYTF.

The chain employs TRBV12-5 and TRBJ2-7; D ambiguous. The germline CDR1 and CDR2 sequences are LGHNT and FRNRAP. With 3 bases removed from V and 0 bases from J, the gap between germline ends came to 12 bases. This CDR3 is built from 15 residues. The CDR3 DNA is TGTGCTAGTGGTTTACCGGCGCGGAGCTCCTACGAGCAGTACTTC. Protein: CASGLPARSSYEQYF. Complete variable domain (other parts from reference TRBV12-5 and TRBJ2-7): DARVTQTPRHKVTEMGQEVTMRCQPILGHNTVFWYRQTMMQGLELLAYFRNRAPLDDSGMPKDRFSAEMPDATLATLKIQPSEPRDSAVYFCASGLPARSSYEQYFGPGTRLTVT.

The chain employs TRBV5-6 and TRBJ1-1; a weak D match, TRBD1 (5 bases). With 4 bases removed from V and 3 bases from J, the gap between germline ends came to 16 bases. CDR1 is SGHDT and CDR2 is YYEEEE in the germline V gene. There are 15 residues in the CDR3. This CDR3 reads CASSPDSLGDTEAFF. The CDR3, as DNA: TGTGCCAGCAGCCCTGACAGCCTAGGGGACACTGAAGCTTTCTTT.

V and J are TRBV7-8 and TRBJ1-5, with D possibly matching TRBD1 (5 bases). There are 14 residues in the CDR3. Germline values: CDR1 SGHVS, CDR2 FQNEAQ. Between the trimmed V and J ends, which lost 2 bases and 6 bases, there was a span of 11 bases. The CDR3 reads CASSLYDQGQPQHF. DNA for the CDR3: TGTGCCAGCAGCTTATACGACCAGGGTCAGCCCCAGCATTTT. The full variable domain, rest sourced from reference TRBV7-8 and TRBJ1-5, is GAGVSQSPRYKVAKRGQDVALRCDPISGHVSLFWYQQALGQGPEFLTYFQNEAQLDKSGLPSDRFFAERPEGSVSTLKIQRTQQEDSAVYLCASSLYDQGQPQHFGDGTRLSIL.

In this sample, this clone turned up once. The genes are TRBV19 and TRBJ2-2, with 14 bases fitting TRBD2. Unmatched junction bases numbered 8, after V lost 3 bases and J lost 5 bases. The germline gives CDR1 LNHDA, CDR2 SQIVND (reference sequence). The CDR3 totals 18 residues. The CDR3 DNA is TGTGCCAGTAGTATTCTGGGACTAGCGGGAGTATGGACCGGGGAGCTGTTTTTT. Translated: CASSILGLAGVWTGELFF.